A single sample is the source of the 20 T cell receptor beta chains below, sequenced in a study of blood T cell repertoires in COVID-19. Using immunoSEQ multiplex PCR, the repertoire was profiled, and TCRdb retains in-frame clones only, with some absent. In the table there are some 290,000 clones, about 76% of which are singletons. The sequencing sample was made of peripheral blood. Every receptor here comes from a woman in her sixties with active or convalescent COVID-19.

The rearrangement links TRBV12-3 or TRBV12-4 to TRBJ2-5; TRBD1 matches at 9 bases. The CDR3 covers 13 residues. The V and J ends lost 5 bases and 5 bases, in that order; junction bases with no gene match: 3. For the CDR3, the DNA is TGTGCCAGCAGTACAGGGGGCGAGGAGACCCAGTACTTC. The encoded protein is CASSTGGEETQYF.

The chain joins TRBV27 to TRBJ2-3; D gene unclear. Per germline, CDR1 MNHEY and CDR2 SMNVEV (reference sequence). The CDR3 length is 14 residues. Trimming took off 3 bases at V and 0 bases at J, with 7 bases between the two ends. The CDR3 reads CASSFDTSTDTQYF. For the CDR3, the DNA is TGTGCCAGCAGTTTCGACACAAGCACAGATACGCAGTATTTT.

This chain links TRBV4-3 with TRBJ2-5; D uncertain. This CDR3 contains 13 residues. Germline loops: CDR1 LGHNA, CDR2 YSLEER. V was clipped by 3 bases and J by 4 bases, with 9 bases between them. The CDR3 region has the DNA TGCGCCAGCAGCCAGTTAGAGCGAGAGACCCAGTACTTC. Translated, it gives CASSQLERETQYF.

This clone was seen ten or more times. The chain employs TRBV5-1 and TRBJ2-7, with D perhaps matching TRBD2 (5 bases). Germline V gives CDR1 SGHRS, CDR2 YFSETQ. The CDR3 has 13 amino acids. V lost 0 bases to trimming and J lost 5 bases, with 9 bases between them. CDR3 nucleotide sequence: TGCGCCAGCAGCTTGGGATCTAGCAACGAGCAGTACTTC. Amino acid sequence: CASSLGSSNEQYF.

V is TRBV11-2 and J is TRBJ1-2; unclear D gene. CDR3 size: 15 residues. Germline V gives CDR1 SGHAT, CDR2 FQNNGV. The V gene lost 0 bases and the J gene lost 2 bases, with 10 bases spanning the gap. The CDR3 sequence: CASSLDLGKNYGYTF. Written as DNA, the CDR3 is TGTGCCAGCAGCTTAGATCTAGGCAAAAACTATGGCTACACCTTC.

The chain joins TRBV14 to TRBJ2-2; TRBD1 is a possible D gene (6 bases). The CDR3 runs to 15 residues. Trimming removed 1 base from V and 4 bases from J, with 10 bases in between. Per germline, CDR1 SGHDN and CDR2 FVKESK. CDR3 nucleotides: TGTGCCAGCAGCCAAGCCGGGACACCCACCGGGGAGCTGTTTTTT. Its protein is CASSQAGTPTGELFF.

The chain links TRBV4-2 to TRBJ2-7; D not resolved. The germline V and J ends were trimmed by 1 base and 1 base, with 11 bases remaining between them. This CDR3 is built from 15 residues. In germline, CDR1 is LGHNA, CDR2 YNFKEQ. The CDR3 DNA reads TGTGCCAGCAGCCAAGCTTTTCCAGGTTCCTACGAGCAGTACTTC. It encodes CASSQAFPGSYEQYF.

The chain has TRBV19 and TRBJ1-3, with D hard to call. CDR3 size: 15 residues. Germline-derived CDR1 and CDR2 are LNHDA and SQIVND (reference sequence). With 7 bases removed from V and 0 bases from J, the gap between germline ends came to 13 bases. CDR3 sequence (DNA): TGTGCCAGTACGCCCCTCGCGTACTCTGGAAACACCATATATTTT. Translation: CASTPLAYSGNTIYF.

The CDR3 reads CASSLGLGGGYNEQFF. In DNA form, the CDR3 reads TGCGCCAGCAGCTTGGGCCTCGGGGGTGGGTACAATGAGCAGTTCTTC. The V gene is TRBV5-1, the J gene TRBJ2-1; TRBD2 might be the D (6 bases). In germline, CDR1 is SGHRS, CDR2 YFSETQ. V lost 0 bases and J lost 4, with 14 bases in between. The CDR3 sequence is 16 residues long.

The V and J genes are TRBV6-5 and TRBJ2-1; 11 positions match TRBD2. The junction had 0 bases not matched to a gene; V was cut back by 0 bases and J by 2 bases. The CDR3 runs 16 residues. Germline V gene lookup returns CDR1 MNHEY and CDR2 SVGAGI. CDR3 sequence: CASSYSSGGAYNEQFF. The CDR3 nucleotides read TGTGCCAGCAGTTACTCTAGCGGGGGGGCCTACAATGAGCAGTTCTTC.

The rearrangement joins TRBV9 to TRBJ1-1, with D hard to call. V was clipped by 0 bases and J by 4 bases, with 19 bases between them. This CDR3 has 17 amino acids. Germline CDR1 and CDR2: SGDLS and YYNGEE. CDR3 DNA: TGTGCCAGCAGCGTAGTCGGGGAGGGTTGGGGTAGCACTGAAGCTTTCTTT. It translates to CASSVVGEGWGSTEAFF.

The gene calls are TRBV19 and TRBJ2-5, with 7 bases that match TRBD1. After removal of 4 bases from V and 5 bases from J, the junction contained 7 bases not matched to a gene. The CDR3 runs to 14 residues. The germline gives CDR1 LNHDA, CDR2 SQIVND (reference sequence). The chain's CDR3 is CASSRGTERETQYF. As DNA, the CDR3 is TGTGCCAGTAGTAGGGGGACAGAGCGGGAGACCCAGTACTTC. The complete variable domain, with remaining parts taken from reference TRBV19 and TRBJ2-5, reads DGGITQSPKYLFRKEGQNVTLSCEQNLNHDAMYWYRQDPGQGLRLIYYSQIVNDFQKGDIAEGYSVSREKKESFPLTVTSAQKNPTAFYLCASSRGTERETQYFGPGTRLLVL.

CDR3 residues: CASSAGQGISNGELFF. CDR3 bases: TGCGCCAGCAGCGCGGGACAGGGGATAAGTAACGGGGAGCTGTTTTTT. This chain uses TRBV4-1 with TRBJ2-2, with TRBD1 identical over 10 bases. The CDR3 is made up of 16 amino acids. V trimming: 5 bases; J trimming: 7 bases; junction bases outside the gene matches: 10. The V gene's germline CDR1 is MGHRA and CDR2 YSYEKL.

J is TRBJ2-7 and V is TRBV7-2, with 8 nucleotides matching TRBD1. The CDR3 consists of 13 residues. Trimming at V came to 5 bases and at J to 7 bases, leaving 7 bases not matched to a gene. Germline V gene data show CDR1 as SGHTA and CDR2 as FQGNSA. CDR3 loop: CASSLWTGREQYF. As DNA, the CDR3 is TGTGCCAGCAGCCTGTGGACAGGGAGGGAGCAGTACTTC.

The chain uses TRBV9 and TRBJ2-7; 9 bases are a match to TRBD2. The CDR3 sequence is 15 residues long. The ends lost 10 bases at V and 6 bases at J; junction bases unmatched: 17. Germline V gives CDR1 SGDLS, CDR2 YYNGEE. CDR3 nucleotide sequence: TGTGCCCGCCGCGGGACTCGCGGGGGGGCGGGCGAGCAGTACTTC. Translating gives CARRGTRGGAGEQYF.

Notes on this clone: Additional DNA sequences in this sample encode the identical CDR3. The CDR3 loop reads CASSPGTSGYNEQFF. The CDR3 region has the DNA TGTGCCAGCAGCCCTGGGACTAGCGGGTACAATGAGCAGTTCTTC. The chain is built from TRBV5-4 and TRBJ2-1; the match to TRBD2 covers 12 bases. The CDR3 runs to 15 residues. Germline V gene sequence: CDR1 SGHNT, CDR2 YYREEE (reference sequence). The V gene end was trimmed by 4 bases and the J gene end by 4 bases; junction bases not matched to a gene: 3.

The J gene is TRBJ2-2, the V gene TRBV18, with D perhaps TRBD1 (5 bases). This CDR3 spans 13 amino acids. V shed 0 bases and J shed 13 bases, with 12 bases lying between them. CDR1 is KGHSH, CDR2 LQKENI, per germline. CDR3 loop: CASSPPYRSGLFF. CDR3 coding DNA: TGTGCCAGCTCACCACCTTACAGGTCCGGGCTGTTTTTT.

As to this clone: The sample holds other DNA sequences that translate to the same CDR3. DNA of the CDR3: TGCAGTGCTGGACAAAACTATGGCTACACCTTC. Amino acids: CSAGQNYGYTF. This chain connects TRBV20-1 to TRBJ1-2, with a weak D call TRBD1 (5 bases). There are 11 residues in the CDR3. Germline values: CDR1 DFQATT, CDR2 SNEGSKA (reference sequence). V was cut by 5 bases and J by 2 bases, with 6 bases left in between.

The chain uses TRBV7-8 and TRBJ2-5, with TRBD2 matching 14 bases. CDR1 is SGHVS and CDR2 is FQNEAQ in the germline V gene. This CDR3 spans 17 amino acids. V shed 3 bases, J shed 5 bases, and the junction held 8 bases outside the gene matches. The CDR3 reads CASSFGLAGGPGETQYF. The CDR3 DNA reads as TGTGCCAGCAGCTTCGGACTAGCGGGGGGCCCCGGGGAGACCCAGTACTTC.

This clone has only a few counts. The CDR3 nucleotides are TGTGCCAGCTCACGTGAGGCGCTAGCCAAAAACATTCAGTACTTC. Protein: CASSREALAKNIQYF. This chain links TRBV18 with TRBJ2-4; D is unclear. V was clipped by 4 bases and J by 0 bases, with 10 bases between them. CDR3 size: 15 residues. Germline lookup yields CDR1 KGHSH and CDR2 LQKENI.